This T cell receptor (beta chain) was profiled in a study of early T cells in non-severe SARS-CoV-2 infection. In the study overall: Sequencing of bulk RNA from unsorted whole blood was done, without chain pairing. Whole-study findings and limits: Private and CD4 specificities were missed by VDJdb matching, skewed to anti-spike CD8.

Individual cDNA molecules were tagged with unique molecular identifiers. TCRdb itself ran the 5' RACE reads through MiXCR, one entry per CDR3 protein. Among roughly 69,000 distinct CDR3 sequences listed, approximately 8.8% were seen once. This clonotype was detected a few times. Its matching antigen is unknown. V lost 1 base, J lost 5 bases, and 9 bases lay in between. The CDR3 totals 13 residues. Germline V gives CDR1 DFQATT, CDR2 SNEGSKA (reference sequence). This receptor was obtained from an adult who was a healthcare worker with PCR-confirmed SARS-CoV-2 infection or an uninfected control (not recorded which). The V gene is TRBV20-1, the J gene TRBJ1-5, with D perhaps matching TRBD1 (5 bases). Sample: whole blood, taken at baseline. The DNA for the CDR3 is TGCAGTGCTAGAGGAAGCAGGGATCAGCCCCAGCATTTT. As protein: CSARGSRDQPQHF.